This passage covers 18 T cell receptor beta chains from one sample sequenced in a study of cytomegalovirus exposure and HLA in healthy donors (dated by TCRdb to the late 2010s). Libraries were made using the immunoSEQ multiplex PCR assay. TCRdb carries this immuneACCESS record with in-frame sequences only. Its versions omit some clonotypes, under half of them owing to an unresolved V gene in the studies checked, with the rest unexplained. The sample table lists 260,000 or so clones, approximately 88% of them with a count of one. About 0.86% of the sample comes from the top ten. The sequenced sample was PBMCs. All receptors derive from a young woman in good health and CMV-seronegative.

The chain is built from TRBV28 and TRBJ1-2, with D possibly being TRBD1 (6 bases). This CDR3 contains 13 residues. V shed 10 bases and J shed 5 bases, with 17 bases lying between them. Germline V gives CDR1 MDHEN, CDR2 SYDVKM. CDR3 sequence reads: CATPGQGNYGYTF. The DNA of the CDR3 is TGTGCCACGCCTGGGCAGGGGAATTATGGCTACACCTTC.

The chain has TRBV4-1 and TRBJ1-5, with a weak D call TRBD1 (6 bases). This CDR3 contains 14 residues. Trimming took 4 bases from V and 3 from J, leaving 10 bases between them. CDR1 is MGHRA, CDR2 YSYEKL, per germline. Here the CDR3 DNA reads TGCGCCAGCAGCCCGACAGGTATCAATCAGCCCCAGCATTTT. This encodes CASSPTGINQPQHF.

The rearrangement joins TRBV9 to TRBJ2-3; 11 nucleotides align to TRBD2. CDR3 length: 16 amino acids. CDR1 is SGDLS, CDR2 YYNGEE, per germline. Germline trimming cut 2 bases from V and 6 bases from J; bases unmatched to any gene: 8. The CDR3 nucleotides are TGTGCCAGCAGCGTTAGACTAGCGGGAAGCCCGGATACGCAGTATTTT. Its translation: CASSVRLAGSPDTQYF.

This chain connects TRBV2 to TRBJ1-5; 10 bases agree with TRBD1. The CDR3 length is 14 residues. Trimming at V came to 3 bases and at J to 7 bases, leaving 3 bases not matched to a gene. The germline V gene has CDR1 SNHLY and CDR2 FYNNEI. The CDR3 DNA is TGTGCCAGCAGTGAGGACAGGGGGAGGCAGCCCCAGCATTTT. The encoded protein is CASSEDRGRQPQHF. The full variable domain, with the rest looked up from reference TRBV2 and TRBJ1-5, is EPEVTQTPSHQVTQMGQEVILRCVPISNHLYFYWYRQILGQKVEFLVSFYNNEISEKSEIFDDQFSVERPDGSNFTLKIRSTKLEDSAMYFCASSEDRGRQPQHFGDGTRLSIL.

The chain combines TRBV7-2 with TRBJ2-1; D gene unclear. CDR3 size: 11 residues. V was pared by 5 bases and J by 9 bases, with 8 bases between. CDR1 is SGHTA and CDR2 is FQGNSA in the germline V gene. The CDR3: CASSPHSEQFF. The CDR3 DNA sequence: TGTGCCAGCAGCCCCCACAGTGAGCAGTTCTTC.

The rearrangement joins TRBV11-2 to TRBJ1-4; TRBD1 matches 8 bases. Germline-derived CDR1 and CDR2 are SGHAT and FQNNGV. With 5 bases clipped from V and 2 bases from J, the junction kept 10 bases outside the gene matches. The CDR3 length is 17 residues. The CDR3 reads CASSLGTGHPTNEKLFF. In DNA form, the CDR3 reads TGTGCCAGCAGCCTCGGGACAGGTCACCCCACTAATGAAAAACTGTTTTTT.

The gene calls are TRBV7-8 and TRBJ2-7; 12 bases map to TRBD1. CDR3 size: 15 residues. The germline gives CDR1 SGHVS, CDR2 FQNEAQ. V was clipped by 5 bases and J by 4 bases; unmatched bases: 6. The CDR3 loop reads CASSTGTGGRYEQYF. DNA for the CDR3: TGTGCCAGCAGCACAGGGACAGGGGGCCGGTACGAGCAGTACTTC.

The V call is TRBV30, the J call TRBJ2-2, with 8 bases that match TRBD2. Germline V CDR1 and CDR2: GTSNPN, SVGIG (reference sequence). V lost 8 bases and J lost 4; bases outside the gene matches: 15. The CDR3 length is 16 residues. The CDR3 sequence is CANSRLRGGFTGELFF. In DNA, the CDR3 is TGTGCCAATTCCCGACTACGGGGGGGTTTCACCGGGGAGCTGTTTTTT.

CDR3 sequence reads: CASSVYRGLSYGYTF. The CDR3 nucleotides are TGCGCCAGCAGCGTTTACAGGGGTCTAAGCTATGGCTACACCTTC. The chain recombines TRBV5-1 with TRBJ1-2; TRBD1 agrees at 7 bases. The CDR3 extends over 15 amino acids. Trimming removed 4 bases from V and 4 bases from J; junction bases left unmatched: 10. Germline V gene lookup returns CDR1 SGHRS and CDR2 YFSETQ.

The chain combines TRBV6-1 with TRBJ2-5; possible D gene TRBD1, 6 bases. From germline, CDR1 is MNHNS and CDR2 SASEGT. The CDR3 length is 14 residues. V was trimmed by 5 bases and J by 3 bases, leaving 13 bases between them. The CDR3 reads CASSRTDGKETQYF. CDR3 bases: TGTGCCAGCAGTAGGACAGACGGCAAAGAGACCCAGTACTTC.

This clone turned up a few times. The chain is built from TRBV29-1 and TRBJ2-7, with 8 positions matching TRBD1. Germline V gene lookup returns CDR1 SQVTM and CDR2 ANQGSEA. V lost 4 bases to trimming and J lost 3 bases; unmatched junction nucleotides: 8. This CDR3 has 14 amino acids. CDR3 nucleotides: TGCAGCGTTGTAAGCCAGGGGGCCGGCTACGAGCAGTACTTC. Its protein is CSVVSQGAGYEQYF.

The chain recombines TRBV27 with TRBJ2-1, with 7 bases matching TRBD2. CDR1 MNHEY and CDR2 SMNVEV come from the germline V gene (reference sequence). CDR3 size: 16 residues. V was clipped by 4 bases and J by 4 bases; unmatched bases: 10. DNA of the CDR3: TGTGCCAGCAGTTCAAAGGGCGGGAGACCTTACAATGAGCAGTTCTTC. Translating gives CASSSKGGRPYNEQFF.

CDR3 in DNA: TGTGCCAGCAGCCCGACGGACAGGTCAAATTCACCCCTCCACTTT. Residues: CASSPTDRSNSPLHF. This chain connects TRBV4-2 to TRBJ1-6; 7 nucleotides match TRBD1. CDR3 length: 15 amino acids. With V trimmed by 4 bases and J by 7 bases, 7 bases remained unmatched. Germline values: CDR1 LGHNA, CDR2 YNFKEQ.

This clone came up a few times. The V and J genes are TRBV5-1 and TRBJ2-7; TRBD2 matches at 13 bases. J gave up 4 bases and V 4 bases, and 17 bases lay outside the gene matches. CDR3 length: 19 residues. Germline loops: CDR1 SGHRS, CDR2 YFSETQ. The CDR3: CASSLPGLGLAGKGYEQYF. The DNA of the CDR3 is TGCGCCAGCAGCCTCCCCGGCCTGGGACTAGCGGGAAAGGGGTACGAGCAGTACTTC.

V gene TRBV5-1 combines with J gene TRBJ2-5; TRBD2 is a possible D gene (6 bases). The CDR3 is 15 amino acids. The V gene's germline CDR1 is SGHRS and CDR2 YFSETQ. Trimming cost V 7 bases and J 0 bases, with 16 bases left between them. The CDR3 DNA reads as TGCGCCAGCTCGGGAGCGGTACCGTACCAAGAGACCCAGTACTTC. Amino acids: CASSGAVPYQETQYF.

The CDR3 loop reads CASSSTGTYEQYF. DNA of the CDR3: TGTGCCAGCAGTTCCACAGGGACCTACGAGCAGTACTTC. The J gene is TRBJ2-7, the V gene TRBV25-1, with D maybe TRBD1 (6 bases). The CDR3 consists of 13 residues. The V gene lost 5 bases and the J gene lost 2 bases, with 10 bases spanning the gap. Germline CDR1 is MGHDK and CDR2 is SYGVNS.

The chain employs TRBV2 and TRBJ1-5, with 8 positions matching TRBD1. Germline V CDR1 and CDR2: SNHLY, FYNNEI. J lost 5 bases, V lost 2 bases, and 11 bases had no gene match. This CDR3 is 17 amino acids long. The CDR3 DNA reads TGTGCCAGCAGTGAATTTGGGGCAGGGGGCGCGGATCAGCCCCAGCATTTT. Its translation: CASSEFGAGGADQPQHF.

This clone was seen a single time. The chain carries TRBV9 and TRBJ2-7, with 11 bases aligning to TRBD1. Germline CDR1 SGDLS, CDR2 YYNGEE. The CDR3 extends over 14 amino acids. Trimming at V came to 3 bases and at J to 4 bases, leaving 3 bases not matched to a gene. The CDR3 DNA follows: TGTGCCAGCAGCGGGGGACAGGGGGGATACGAGCAGTACTTC. This gives the protein CASSGGQGGYEQYF.